This T cell receptor (beta chain) was identified in a study of radiotherapy plus CTLA-4 blockade in lung cancer (dated by TCRdb to between 2018 and 2020). The study in broad terms: Objective responses were observed in 18% of enrolled patients, and disease control was achieved in roughly 29%.

What the research found in general, with its limitations: After treatment with radiotherapy and ipilimumab, TCR clones that came from tumors expanded in the peripheral blood. Early dynamic changes in blood T cell clones, together with increased serum interferon-beta after radiation, were reported as the strongest predictors of response.

V has 1 base trimmed and J has 3 bases trimmed; junction bases matching no gene number 5. Including cysteine and phenylalanine, the CDR3 has 15 amino acids. Of the read, only the CDR3 DNA is kept; its 45 bases are in frame from base 1. CDR1 MNHNS and CDR2 SASEGT were looked up in the germline V gene. The study evaluated CTLA-4 blockade (ipilimumab) given together with focal radiation therapy in patients who had chemo-refractory metastatic non-small-cell lung cancer. Receptors were amplified or captured by the immunoSEQ multiplex PCR assay. Here the immuneACCESS table is served through TCRdb, limited to in-frame sequences with V and J called. Missing clones are a known gap in these copies; in checked studies unresolved V genes cover under half, and the rest lacks a known reason. Across this sample there are about 120,000 clones, with approximately 90% seen only once. Together, the top ten hold approximately 7% of the sample.

A word on this clone: Its recognized antigen is unknown. Base qualities are not at hand, and no much larger clone is one base apart.

This material consisted of peripheral blood, taken from a patient treated with radiotherapy plus ipilimumab. The rearranged chain carries TRBV6-1 and TRBJ2-7; the junction holds 8 bases that match TRBD2. The sequence was obtained from a human donor with non-small cell lung cancer that progressed on radiotherapy plus ipilimumab. This receptor carries the CDR3 CASSEVRAGDYEQYF. The bases are TGTGCCAGCAGTGAAGTCAGAGCGGGAGACTACGAGCAGTACTTC.